A single sample gave rise to the 3 T cell receptor beta chains below, sequenced in a study of T-cell reconstitution after alpha-beta-depleted transplantation in children. The library targeted TCRbeta and was prepared with unique molecular identifiers. TCRdb processed the PCR reads anew with MiXCR; each CDR3 protein has one entry. The sample holds 700,000 to 950,000 distinct CDR3 sequences; approximately 15% are singletons and the top ten take roughly 5%. Source: PBMCs, mostly from graft donor cells, taken 360 days after TCRalphabeta/CD19-depleted stem cell transplant. Receptor source: a male patient aged 5 to 17 who had a stem cell transplant for acute lymphoblastic leukemia, so the T cells may come from the graft donor.

This clonotype has just one count. The chain employs TRBV28 and TRBJ1-1; TRBD1 is a possible D gene (6 bases). The V end was cut by 3 bases, the J end by 3 bases, with 11 bases between. The V gene's germline CDR1 is MDHEN and CDR2 SYDVKM. The CDR3 loop spans 14 amino acids. The CDR3 reads CASSLWGRDTEAFF. CDR3 DNA sequence: TGTGCCAGCAGTTTGTGGGGGCGGGACACTGAAGCTTTCTTT.

A few counts support this clonotype. The V gene is TRBV3-1, the J gene TRBJ2-1; D remains unclear. This CDR3 comprises 13 residues. Trimming removed 7 bases from V and 4 bases from J, with 11 bases in between. Germline V gives CDR1 LGHDT, CDR2 YNNKEL (reference sequence). The CDR3: CASKASWYNEQFF. The CDR3 DNA follows: TGTGCCAGCAAGGCCAGTTGGTACAATGAGCAGTTCTTC.

A few counts support this clonotype. V is TRBV11-2 and J is TRBJ2-2; no reliable D call. The CDR3 has 15 residues. Per germline, CDR1 SGHAT and CDR2 FQNNGV. The V end lost 6 bases, the J end lost 2 bases, and 13 bases lay between the germline ends. DNA of the CDR3: TGTGCCAGCAGGCTCCAATCAAGAAACACCGGGGAGCTGTTTTTT. As protein: CASRLQSRNTGELFF.